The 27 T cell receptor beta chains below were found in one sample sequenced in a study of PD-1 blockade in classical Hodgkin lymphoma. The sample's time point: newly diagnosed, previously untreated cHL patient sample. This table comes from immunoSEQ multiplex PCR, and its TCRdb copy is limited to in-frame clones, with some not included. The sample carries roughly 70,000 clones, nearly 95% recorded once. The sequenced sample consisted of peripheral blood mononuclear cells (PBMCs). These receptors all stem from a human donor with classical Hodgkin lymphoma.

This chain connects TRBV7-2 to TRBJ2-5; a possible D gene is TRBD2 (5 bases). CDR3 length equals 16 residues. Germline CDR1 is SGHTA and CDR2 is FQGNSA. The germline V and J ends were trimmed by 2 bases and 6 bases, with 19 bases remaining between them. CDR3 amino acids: CASSLPGSKRGQTQYF. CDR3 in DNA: TGTGCCAGCAGCTTACCTGGGTCGAAAAGAGGGCAGACCCAGTACTTC. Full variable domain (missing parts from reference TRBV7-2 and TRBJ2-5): GAGVSQSPSNKVTEKGKDVELRCDPISGHTALYWYRQSLGQGLEFLIYFQGNSAPDKSGLPSDRFSAERTGGSVSTLTIQRTQQEDSAVYLCASSLPGSKRGQTQYFGPGTRLLVL.

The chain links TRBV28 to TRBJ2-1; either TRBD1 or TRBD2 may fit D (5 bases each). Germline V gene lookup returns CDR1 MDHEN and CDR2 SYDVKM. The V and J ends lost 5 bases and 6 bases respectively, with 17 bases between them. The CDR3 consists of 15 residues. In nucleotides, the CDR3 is TGTGCCAGCAGTCTTCCCGGGACGAGGGTCAATGAGCAGTTCTTC. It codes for CASSLPGTRVNEQFF.

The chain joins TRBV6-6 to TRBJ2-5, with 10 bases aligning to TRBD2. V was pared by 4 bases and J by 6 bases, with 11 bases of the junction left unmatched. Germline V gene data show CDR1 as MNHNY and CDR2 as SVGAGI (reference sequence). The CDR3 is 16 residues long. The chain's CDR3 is CASSSGKRGGLQTQYF. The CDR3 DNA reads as TGTGCCAGCAGTTCAGGGAAGCGGGGGGGCCTTCAGACCCAGTACTTC.

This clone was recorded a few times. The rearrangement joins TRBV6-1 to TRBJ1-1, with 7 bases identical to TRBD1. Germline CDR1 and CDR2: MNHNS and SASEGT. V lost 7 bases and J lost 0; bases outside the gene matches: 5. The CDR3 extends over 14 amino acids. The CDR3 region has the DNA TGTGCCAGCACCTTAGACAGGGTGAACACTGAAGCTTTCTTT. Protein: CASTLDRVNTEAFF.

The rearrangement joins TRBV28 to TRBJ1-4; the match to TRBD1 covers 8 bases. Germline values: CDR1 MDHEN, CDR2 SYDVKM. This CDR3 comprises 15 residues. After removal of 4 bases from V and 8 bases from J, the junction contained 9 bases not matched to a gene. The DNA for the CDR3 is TGTGCCAGCAGTTCTACGGACAGGGATCTCGAAAAACTGTTTTTT. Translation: CASSSTDRDLEKLFF. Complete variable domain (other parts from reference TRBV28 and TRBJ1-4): DVKVTQSSRYLVKRTGEKVFLECVQDMDHENMFWYRQDPGLGLRLIYFSYDVKMKEKGDIPEGYSVSREKKERFSLILESASTNQTSMYLCASSSTDRDLEKLFFGSGTQLSVL.

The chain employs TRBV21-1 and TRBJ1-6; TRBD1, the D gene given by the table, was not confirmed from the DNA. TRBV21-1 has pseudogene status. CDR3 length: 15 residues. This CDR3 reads CASSTQGFYNSPLHF. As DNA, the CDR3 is TGTGCCAGCAGCACCCAGGGGTTTTATAATTCACCCCTCCACTTT.

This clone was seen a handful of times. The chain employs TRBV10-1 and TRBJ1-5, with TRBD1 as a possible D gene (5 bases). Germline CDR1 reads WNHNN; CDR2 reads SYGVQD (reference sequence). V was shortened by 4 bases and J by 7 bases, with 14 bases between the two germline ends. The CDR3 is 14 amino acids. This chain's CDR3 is CASSAGTPQQPQHF. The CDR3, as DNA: TGCGCCAGCAGTGCTGGGACCCCCCAGCAGCCCCAGCATTTT.

The CDR3 nucleotides read TGTGCCAGCCCCGGGACTCCGATGAACACTGAAGCTTTCTTT. It translates to CASPGTPMNTEAFF. The rearrangement joins TRBV6-1 to TRBJ1-1, with D perhaps TRBD1 (5 bases). V lost 8 bases, J lost 0 bases, and 13 bases lay in between. This CDR3 is 14 amino acids long. The germline V gene encodes CDR1 MNHNS and CDR2 SASEGT.

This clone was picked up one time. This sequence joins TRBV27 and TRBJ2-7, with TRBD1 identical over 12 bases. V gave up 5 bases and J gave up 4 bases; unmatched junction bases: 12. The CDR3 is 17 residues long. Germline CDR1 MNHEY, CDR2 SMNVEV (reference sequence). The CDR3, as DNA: TGTGCCAGCAGTGTGCCCCCGCCGGGACAGGGGGCTTACGAGCAGTACTTC. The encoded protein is CASSVPPPGQGAYEQYF.

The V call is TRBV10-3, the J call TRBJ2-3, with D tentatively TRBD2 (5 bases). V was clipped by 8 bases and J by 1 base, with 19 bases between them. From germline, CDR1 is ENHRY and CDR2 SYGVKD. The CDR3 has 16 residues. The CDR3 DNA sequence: TGTGCCATCCTGGTGAATGGGCTAGCACGCACAGATACGCAGTATTTT. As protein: CAILVNGLARTDTQYF.

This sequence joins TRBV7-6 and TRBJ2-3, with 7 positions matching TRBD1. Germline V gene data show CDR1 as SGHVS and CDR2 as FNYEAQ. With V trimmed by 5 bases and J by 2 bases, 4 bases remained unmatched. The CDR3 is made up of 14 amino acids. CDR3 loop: CASSPQGVTDTQYF. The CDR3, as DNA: TGTGCCAGCAGCCCCCAGGGGGTCACAGATACGCAGTATTTT.

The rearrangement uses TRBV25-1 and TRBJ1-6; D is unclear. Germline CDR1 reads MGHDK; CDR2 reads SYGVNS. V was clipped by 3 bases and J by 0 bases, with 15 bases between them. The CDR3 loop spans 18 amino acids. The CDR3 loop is CASSDHLSAASYNSPLHF. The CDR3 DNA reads TGTGCCAGCAGTGATCACTTATCGGCAGCCTCCTATAATTCACCCCTCCACTTT.

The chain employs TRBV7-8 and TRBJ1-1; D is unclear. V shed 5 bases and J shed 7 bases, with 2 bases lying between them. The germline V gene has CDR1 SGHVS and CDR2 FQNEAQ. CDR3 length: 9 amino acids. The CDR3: CASSREAFF. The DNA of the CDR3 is TGTGCCAGCAGCCGTGAAGCTTTCTTT.

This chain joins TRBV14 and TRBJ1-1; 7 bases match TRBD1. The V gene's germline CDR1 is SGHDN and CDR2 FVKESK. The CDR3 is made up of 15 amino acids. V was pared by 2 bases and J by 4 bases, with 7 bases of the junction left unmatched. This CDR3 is CASSQPTGKGTEAFF. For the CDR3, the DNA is TGTGCCAGCAGCCAACCGACAGGGAAGGGCACTGAAGCTTTCTTT.

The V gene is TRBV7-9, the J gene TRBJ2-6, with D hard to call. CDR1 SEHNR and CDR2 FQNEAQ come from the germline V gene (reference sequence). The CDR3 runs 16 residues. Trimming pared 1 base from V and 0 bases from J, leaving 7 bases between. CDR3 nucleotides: TGTGCCAGCAGCTTAGATTGGCGCTCTGGGGCCAACGTCCTGACTTTC. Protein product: CASSLDWRSGANVLTF.

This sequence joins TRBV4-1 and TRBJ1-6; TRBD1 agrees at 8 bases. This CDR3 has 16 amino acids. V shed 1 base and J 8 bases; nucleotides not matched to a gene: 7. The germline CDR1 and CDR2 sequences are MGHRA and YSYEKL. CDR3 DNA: TGCGCCAGCAGCCAAGGACAGGGGTTCAGTTATTCACCCCTCCACTTT. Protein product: CASSQGQGFSYSPLHF.

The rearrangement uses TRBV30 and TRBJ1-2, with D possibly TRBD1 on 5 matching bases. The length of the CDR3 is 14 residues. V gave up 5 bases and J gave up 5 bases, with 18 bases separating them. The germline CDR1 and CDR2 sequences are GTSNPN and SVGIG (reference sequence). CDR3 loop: CAWFTSRGDYGYTF. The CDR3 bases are TGTGCCTGGTTTACATCACGGGGGGATTATGGCTACACCTTC.

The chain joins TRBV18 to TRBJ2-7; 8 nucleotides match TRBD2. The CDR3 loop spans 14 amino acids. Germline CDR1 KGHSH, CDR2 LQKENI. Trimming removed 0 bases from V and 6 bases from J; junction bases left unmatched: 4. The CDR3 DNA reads TGTGCCAGCTCACCACCCGGGAGGGCCGGCGAGCAGTACTTC. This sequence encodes CASSPPGRAGEQYF.

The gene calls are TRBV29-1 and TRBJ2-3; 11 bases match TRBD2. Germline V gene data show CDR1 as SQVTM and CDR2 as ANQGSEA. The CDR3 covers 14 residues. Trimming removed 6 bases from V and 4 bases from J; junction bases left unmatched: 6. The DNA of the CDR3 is TGCAGCGTGTCAATAGCGGGAGGGCCAGATACGCAGTATTTT. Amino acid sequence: CSVSIAGGPDTQYF.

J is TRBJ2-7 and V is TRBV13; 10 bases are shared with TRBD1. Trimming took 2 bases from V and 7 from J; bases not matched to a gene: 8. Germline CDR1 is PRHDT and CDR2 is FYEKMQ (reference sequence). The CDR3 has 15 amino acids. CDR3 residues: CASSLTGTGVNEQYF. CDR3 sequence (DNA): TGTGCCAGCAGCTTAACCGGGACAGGGGTTAATGAGCAGTACTTC.

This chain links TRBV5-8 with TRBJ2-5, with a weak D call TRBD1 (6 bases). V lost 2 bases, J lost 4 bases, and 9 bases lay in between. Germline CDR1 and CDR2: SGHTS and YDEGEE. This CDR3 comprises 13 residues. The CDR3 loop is CASSFGTRETQYF. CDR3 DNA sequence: TGTGCCAGCAGCTTCGGGACACGAGAGACCCAGTACTTC.

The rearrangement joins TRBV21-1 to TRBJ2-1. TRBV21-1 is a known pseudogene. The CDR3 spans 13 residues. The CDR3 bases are TGTGCCAGCAGCAAAAGGCGCTACAATGAGCAGTTCTTC. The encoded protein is CASSKRRYNEQFF.

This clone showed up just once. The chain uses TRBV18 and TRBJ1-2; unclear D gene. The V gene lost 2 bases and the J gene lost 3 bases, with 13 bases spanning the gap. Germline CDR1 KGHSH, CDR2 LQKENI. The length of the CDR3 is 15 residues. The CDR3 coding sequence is TGTGCCAGCTCACCAACACAAATCCGAGACTATGGCTACACCTTC. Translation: CASSPTQIRDYGYTF.

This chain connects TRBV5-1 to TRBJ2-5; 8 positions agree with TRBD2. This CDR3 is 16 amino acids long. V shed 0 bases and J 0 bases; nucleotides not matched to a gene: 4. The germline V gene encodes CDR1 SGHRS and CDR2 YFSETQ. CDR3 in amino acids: CASSLAIAGYQETQYF. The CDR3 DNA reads TGCGCCAGCAGCTTGGCAATAGCGGGGTACCAAGAGACCCAGTACTTC. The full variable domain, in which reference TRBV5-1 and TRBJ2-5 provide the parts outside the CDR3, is KAGVTQTPRYLIKTRGQQVTLSCSPISGHRSVSWYQQTPGQGLQFLFEYFSETQRNKGNFPGRFSGRQFSNSRSEMNVSTLELGDSALYLCASSLAIAGYQETQYFGPGTRLLVL.

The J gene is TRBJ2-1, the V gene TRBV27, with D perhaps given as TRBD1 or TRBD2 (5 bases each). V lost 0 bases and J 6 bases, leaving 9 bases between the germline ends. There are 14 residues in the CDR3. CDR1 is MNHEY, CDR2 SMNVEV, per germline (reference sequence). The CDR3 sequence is CASSLSAGGNEQFF. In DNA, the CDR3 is TGTGCCAGCAGTTTATCGGCTGGGGGCAATGAGCAGTTCTTC.

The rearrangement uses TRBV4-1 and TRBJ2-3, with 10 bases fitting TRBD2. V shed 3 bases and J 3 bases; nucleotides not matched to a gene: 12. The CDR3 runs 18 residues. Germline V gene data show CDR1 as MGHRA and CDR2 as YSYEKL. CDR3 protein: CASSHYTASGSKTDTQYF. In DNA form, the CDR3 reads TGCGCCAGCAGCCACTACACGGCTAGCGGGAGTAAGACAGATACGCAGTATTTT.

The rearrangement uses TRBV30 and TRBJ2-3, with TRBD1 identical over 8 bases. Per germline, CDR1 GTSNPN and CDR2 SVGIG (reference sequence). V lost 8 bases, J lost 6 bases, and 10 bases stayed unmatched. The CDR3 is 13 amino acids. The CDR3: CALGRGLSDTQYF. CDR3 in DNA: TGTGCCCTGGGCAGGGGGCTTTCTGATACGCAGTATTTT. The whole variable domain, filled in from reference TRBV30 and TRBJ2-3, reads SQTIHQWPATLVQPVGSPLSLECTVEGTSNPNLYWYRQAAGRGLQLLFYSVGIGQISSEVPQNLSASRPQDRQFILSSKKLLLSDSGFYLCALGRGLSDTQYFGPGTRLTVL.